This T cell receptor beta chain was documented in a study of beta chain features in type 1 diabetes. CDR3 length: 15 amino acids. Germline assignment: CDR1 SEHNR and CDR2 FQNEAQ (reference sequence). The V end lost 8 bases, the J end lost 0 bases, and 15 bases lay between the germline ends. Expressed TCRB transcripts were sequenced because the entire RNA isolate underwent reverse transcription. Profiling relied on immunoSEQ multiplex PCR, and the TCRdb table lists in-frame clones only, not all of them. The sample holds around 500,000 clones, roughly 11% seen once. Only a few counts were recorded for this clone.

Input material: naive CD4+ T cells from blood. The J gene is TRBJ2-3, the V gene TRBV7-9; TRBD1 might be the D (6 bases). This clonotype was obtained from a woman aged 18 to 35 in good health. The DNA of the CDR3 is TGTGCCAGCCGAGCAACAGGGCCTAGCACAGATACGCAGTATTTT. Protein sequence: CASRATGPSTDTQYF. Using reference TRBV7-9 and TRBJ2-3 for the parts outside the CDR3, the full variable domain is DTGVSQNPRHKITKRGQNVTFRCDPISEHNRLYWYRQTLGQGPEFLTYFQNEAQLEKSRLLSDRFSAERPKGSFSTLEIQRTEQGDSAMYLCASRATGPSTDTQYFGPGTRLTVL.